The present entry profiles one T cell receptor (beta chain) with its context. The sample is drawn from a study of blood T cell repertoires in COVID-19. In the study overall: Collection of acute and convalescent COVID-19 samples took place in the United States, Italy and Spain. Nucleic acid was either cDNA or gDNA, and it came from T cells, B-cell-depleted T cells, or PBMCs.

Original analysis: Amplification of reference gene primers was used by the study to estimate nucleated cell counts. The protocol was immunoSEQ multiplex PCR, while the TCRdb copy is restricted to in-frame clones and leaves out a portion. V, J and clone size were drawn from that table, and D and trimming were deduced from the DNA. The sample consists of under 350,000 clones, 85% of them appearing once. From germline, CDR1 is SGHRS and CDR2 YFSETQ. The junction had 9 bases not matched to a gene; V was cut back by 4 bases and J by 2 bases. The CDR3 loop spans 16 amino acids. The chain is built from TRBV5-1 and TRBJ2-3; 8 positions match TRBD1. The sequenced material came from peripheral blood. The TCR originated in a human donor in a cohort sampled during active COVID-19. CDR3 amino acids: CASSPVPGQVTDTQYF. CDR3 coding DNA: TGCGCCAGCAGCCCGGTTCCGGGACAGGTCACAGATACGCAGTATTTT.